These 10 T cell receptor beta chains share one sample of origin, sequenced in a study of shared clonotypes between healthy human individuals. Naive CD8 cells were CD45RO-negative, positively selected for CCR7, excluding terminally differentiated effector memory CD45RA+ cells. TCRdb's copy holds only in-frame clones and misses some; the assay was immunoSEQ multiplex PCR. Of more than 2 million clones in the sample, around 96% were seen once. The sequenced sample was naive CD8+ T cells sorted from blood. The receptor source for this set is a young man in good health.

Worth noting for this clone: Other DNA sequences in this specimen translate into the identical CDR3. The V call is TRBV5-6, the J call TRBJ2-1; D ambiguous. Germline CDR1 is SGHDT and CDR2 is YYEEEE. There are 13 residues in the CDR3. V dropped 0 bases and J dropped 4 bases, with 5 bases sitting between them. The DNA of the CDR3 is TGTGCCAGCAGCTTGGCAGATTACAATGAGCAGTTCTTC. Translated: CASSLADYNEQFF.

On this clone: Other DNA variants within this sample encode the same CDR3. The chain recombines TRBV27 with TRBJ2-7; tentative D call: TRBD2 (5 bases). Looked up from germline, CDR1 is MNHEY and CDR2 is SMNVEV (reference sequence). The CDR3 totals 15 residues. The V end was cut by 2 bases, the J end by 0 bases, with 11 bases between. CDR3 in amino acids: CASSLRGSSSYEQYF. CDR3 nucleotide sequence: TGTGCCAGCAGTTTACGGGGTTCCAGCTCCTACGAGCAGTACTTC.

The gene calls are TRBV4-1 and TRBJ2-5, with 11 bases identical to TRBD1. This CDR3 comprises 19 residues. The trim removed 6 bases at V and 1 base at J, leaving 16 bases unmatched. Per germline, CDR1 MGHRA and CDR2 YSYEKL. Here the CDR3 DNA reads TGCGCCAGCAGTCTTTCCGGGACAGGGGGAAGAGCTATCCAAGAGACCCAGTACTTC. Its protein is CASSLSGTGGRAIQETQYF.

The CDR3 DNA reads TGCGCCAGCAGCCAAGGCCAGGGTCCAGGGAACATTCAGTACTTC. Residues: CASSQGQGPGNIQYF. The V gene is TRBV4-1, the J gene TRBJ2-4; tentatively, D is TRBD1 (5 bases). There are 15 residues in the CDR3. The V gene's germline CDR1 is MGHRA and CDR2 YSYEKL. Trimming removed 1 base at V and 7 bases at J, with 14 bases between.

The chain couples TRBV6-1 to TRBJ2-7; unclear D gene. V was shortened by 10 bases and J by 2 bases, with 15 bases between the two germline ends. CDR1 is MNHNS, CDR2 SASEGT, per germline. The CDR3 covers 13 residues. The CDR3 region has the DNA TGTGCCACCCGAATCAGCGAGACCTACGAGCAGTACTTC. This codes for CATRISETYEQYF.

V is TRBV6-5 and J is TRBJ2-1; a weak D match, TRBD1 (6 bases). V lost 1 base to trimming and J lost 7 bases, with 14 bases between them. Germline CDR1 and CDR2: MNHEY and SVGAGI. The CDR3 is 15 residues long. The CDR3 protein is CASSYFGRGSNEQFF. The CDR3 DNA is TGTGCCAGCAGTTACTTCGGCAGGGGCTCGAATGAGCAGTTCTTC.

The sample holds one count of this clone. V is TRBV19 and J is TRBJ1-6; maybe TRBD1 (5 bases). CDR1 LNHDA and CDR2 SQIVND come from the germline V gene (reference sequence). V was pared by 5 bases and J by 9 bases, with 11 bases between. The CDR3 consists of 13 residues. CDR3 nucleotides: TGTGCCAGTAGTCCCCGGGGCCTTTCACCCCTCCACTTT. This codes for CASSPRGLSPLHF.

The V call is TRBV27, the J call TRBJ2-7, with D perhaps TRBD1 or TRBD2 (7 bases each). CDR3 length: 16 residues. V lost 5 bases to trimming and J lost 7 bases, with 24 bases between them. Germline CDR1 reads MNHEY; CDR2 reads SMNVEV (reference sequence). The chain's CDR3 is CASSHQGGEMGQEQYF. The CDR3 DNA reads as TGTGCCAGCAGTCACCAGGGGGGGGAGATGGGCCAAGAGCAGTACTTC.

The V and J genes are TRBV29-1 and TRBJ1-3; possibly TRBD1 for D (6 bases). Trimming cost V 1 base and J 8 bases, with 15 bases left between them. The CDR3 length is 14 residues. Germline V gene sequence: CDR1 SQVTM, CDR2 ANQGSEA. This CDR3 is CSVEAGGYGDTIYF. The CDR3 DNA reads as TGCAGCGTTGAAGCGGGGGGCTACGGTGACACCATATATTTT. Combining the CDR3 with reference TRBV29-1 and TRBJ1-3 gives the whole variable domain SAVISQKPSRDICQRGTSLTIQCQVDSQVTMMFWYRQQPGQSLTLIATANQGSEATYESGFVIDKFPISRPNLTFSTLTVSNMSPEDSSIYLCSVEAGGYGDTIYFGEGSWLTVV.

The V call is TRBV5-5, the J call TRBJ2-3; D may be TRBD1 (5 bases). CDR3 size: 15 residues. V lost 2 bases and J 0 bases, leaving 10 bases between the germline ends. Germline values: CDR1 SGHKS, CDR2 YYEKEE (reference sequence). The CDR3 spells CASSFARVSTDTQYF. CDR3 nucleotides: TGTGCCAGCAGCTTCGCCAGGGTGAGCACAGATACGCAGTATTTT.